This TCR beta chain originates from a study of early T cells in non-severe SARS-CoV-2 infection. Study at large: Alpha and beta chains were unpaired, from unsorted whole-blood bulk RNA.

Individual cDNA molecules carried attached unique molecular identifiers. Each CDR3 protein is one row after TCRdb ran MiXCR on the 5' RACE reads. The top ten hold approximately 8.3% of the sample, which has roughly 24,000 distinct CDR3 sequences, around 4.8% seen once. This clonotype was recorded many times. What it binds is unknown. V was cut by 0 bases and J by 2 bases, with 20 bases left in between. The CDR3 contains 18 residues. Germline CDR1 LGHNA, CDR2 YSLEER. Regarding the study as a whole: Matching with VDJdb favored anti-spike CD8 responses (missing private and CD4 specificities).

The sample consisted of whole blood. This clonotype was obtained from an adult who was a healthcare worker with PCR-confirmed SARS-CoV-2 infection or an uninfected control (not recorded which). The chain has TRBV4-3 and TRBJ2-7; D is perhaps TRBD1 (5 bases). CDR3 loop: CASSQDLVSTVTTYEQYF. The DNA of the CDR3 is TGCGCCAGCAGCCAAGATCTTGTATCGACAGTAACAACCTACGAGCAGTACTTC.